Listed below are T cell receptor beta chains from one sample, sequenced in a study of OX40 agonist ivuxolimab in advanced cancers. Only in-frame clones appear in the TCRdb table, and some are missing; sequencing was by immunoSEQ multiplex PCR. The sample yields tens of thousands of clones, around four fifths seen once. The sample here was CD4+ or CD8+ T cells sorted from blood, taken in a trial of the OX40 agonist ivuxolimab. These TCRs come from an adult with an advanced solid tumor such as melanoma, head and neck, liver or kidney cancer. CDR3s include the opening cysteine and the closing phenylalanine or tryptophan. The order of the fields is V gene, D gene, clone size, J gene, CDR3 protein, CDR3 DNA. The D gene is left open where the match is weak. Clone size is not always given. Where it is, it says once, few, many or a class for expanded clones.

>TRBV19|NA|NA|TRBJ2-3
CASSIAVSGDTQYF
TGTGCCAGTAGTATAGCGGTGTCGGGGGATACGCAGTATTTT
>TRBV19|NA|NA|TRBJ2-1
CASSIGTKGNEQFF
TGTGCCAGTAGTATAGGGACAAAGGGTAATGAGCAGTTCTTC
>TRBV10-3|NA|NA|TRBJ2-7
CAISLTGSYEQYF
TGTGCCATCAGTCTGACAGGCTCCTACGAGCAGTACTTC
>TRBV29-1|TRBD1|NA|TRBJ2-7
CSVGQGTYEQYF
TGCAGCGTTGGACAGGGGACCTACGAGCAGTACTTC
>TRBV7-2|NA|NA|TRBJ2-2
CASSLLGKVGELFF
TGTGCCAGCAGCTTACTCGGGAAGGTCGGGGAGCTGTTTTTT
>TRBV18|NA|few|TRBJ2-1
CASSPPGFPYNEQFF
TGTGCCAGCTCACCACCCGGATTCCCCTACAATGAGCAGTTCTTC
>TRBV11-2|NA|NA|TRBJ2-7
CASSLDVRDEQYF
TGTGCCAGCAGCTTAGACGTGAGAGACGAGCAGTACTTC
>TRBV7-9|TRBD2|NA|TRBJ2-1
CASSTLAGGPYNEQFF
TGTGCCAGCAGCACGCTAGCGGGAGGGCCTTACAATGAGCAGTTCTTC
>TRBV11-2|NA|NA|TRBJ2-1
CASRNPQSPPPYNEQFF
TGTGCCAGCAGGAACCCCCAAAGTCCTCCCCCTTACAATGAGCAGTTCTTC
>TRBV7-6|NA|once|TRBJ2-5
CASSLAITGQETQYF
TGTGCCAGCAGCTTGGCTATTACTGGACAAGAGACCCAGTACTTC
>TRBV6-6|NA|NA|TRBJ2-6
CASSYSGANVLTF
TGTGCCAGCAGTTACTCTGGGGCCAACGTCCTGACTTTC
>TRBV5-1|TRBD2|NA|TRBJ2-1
CASSLDLGGSSYNEQFF
TGCGCCAGCAGCTTGGACCTGGGCGGGAGCTCCTACAATGAGCAGTTCTTC
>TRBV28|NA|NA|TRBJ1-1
CASSLTPQNTEAFF
TGTGCCAGCAGTTTGACTCCACAGAACACTGAAGCTTTCTTT
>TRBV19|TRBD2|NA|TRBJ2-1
CASSIPGVAGGSYNEQFF
TGTGCCAGTAGTATACCAGGGGTAGCGGGGGGCTCCTACAATGAGCAGTTCTTC
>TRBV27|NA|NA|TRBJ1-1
CASSLGVPLRNTEAFF
TGTGCCAGCAGTTTAGGGGTGCCCCTTAGGAACACTGAAGCTTTCTTT
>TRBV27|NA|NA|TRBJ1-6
CASSFIVGVGISPLHF
TGTGCCAGCAGTTTCATCGTCGGGGTGGGGATCTCACCCCTCCACTTT
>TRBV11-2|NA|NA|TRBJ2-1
CASSLGPEGYGQFF
TGTGCCAGCAGCTTGGGCCCTGAAGGATACGGGCAGTTCTTC
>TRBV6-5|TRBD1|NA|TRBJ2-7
CASRQRGQYYEQYF
TGTGCCAGCAGGCAACGGGGACAGTACTACGAGCAGTACTTC
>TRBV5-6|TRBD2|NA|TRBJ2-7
CASSPPGTRGEQYF
TGTGCCAGCAGCCCACCCGGGACTAGAGGCGAGCAGTACTTC